The clone carrying this T cell receptor (beta chain) has a count of ten or more. Its antigen is unidentified. The DNA is left out, because the CDR3 cannot be placed on it with certainty; the CDR3 is given as TCRdb lists it. Investigators took approximately 9.4 milliliters of peripheral blood from every donor. The CDR3 spans 15 amino acids, including both terminal residues. Germline V gives CDR1 SGHDT, CDR2 YYEEEE. These data belong to a study of blood T cells in healthy people across ages. Study outcomes and limitations: Estimates of total diversity, which came from one million sequenced T cells, were considered to be underestimates. Relative to aged donors, long-lived donors carried more naive CD4+ cells and displayed higher diversity.

Alongside a J-beta primer mix, a sample-barcoded 5' primer served in a second PCR lasting roughly 6 to 11 cycles. One entry per CDR3 protein results from TCRdb running MiXCR on the 5' RACE reads. The table includes over 550,000 distinct CDR3 sequences, 25% to 30% detected once. The sequencing input was blood. The chain recombines TRBV5-6 with TRBJ2-5; TRBD1 is the table's D call, not checked against the DNA. The TCR sequence derives from a woman of 80 years or more in good health. The CDR3 sequence: CASILAGGPQETQYF.